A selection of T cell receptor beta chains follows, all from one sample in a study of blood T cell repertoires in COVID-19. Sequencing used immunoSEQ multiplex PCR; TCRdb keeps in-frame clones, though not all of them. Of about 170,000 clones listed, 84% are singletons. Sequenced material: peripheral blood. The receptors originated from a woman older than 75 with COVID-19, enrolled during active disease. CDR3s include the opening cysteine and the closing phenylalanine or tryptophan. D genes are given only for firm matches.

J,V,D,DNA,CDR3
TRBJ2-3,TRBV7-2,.,TGTGCCAGCAGCTTACGGGTAGCAAGGGGCGATACGCAGTATTTT,CASSLRVARGDTQYF
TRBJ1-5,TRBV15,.,TGTGCCACCAGCAGGCAGGGGAGGGGCAATCAGCCCCAGCATTTT,CATSRQGRGNQPQHF
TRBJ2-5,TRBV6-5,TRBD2,TGTGCCAGCAGAATCGGGGGGCAAGAGACCCAGTACTTC,CASRIGGQETQYF
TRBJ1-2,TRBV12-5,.,TGTGCTAGTGGTCCTCAGGGCTACTATGGCTACACCTTC,CASGPQGYYGYTF
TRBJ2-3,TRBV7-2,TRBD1,TGTGCCAGCAGCCCACACAGGGGGCGAGCGGATACGCAGTATTTT,CASSPHRGRADTQYF
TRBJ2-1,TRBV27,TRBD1,TGTGCCAGCAGTTGGACAGGGTCAGGGCAGTTCTTC,CASSWTGSGQFF
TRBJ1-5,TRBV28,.,TGTGCCAGCAGTCCTCCAGGGTTCGGCAATCAGCCCCAGCATTTT,CASSPPGFGNQPQHF
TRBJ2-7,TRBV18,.,TGTGCCAGCTCACCAGATGTGTCGGGGTACGAGCAGTACTTC,CASSPDVSGYEQYF
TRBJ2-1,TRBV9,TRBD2,TGTGCCAGCAGCGCCGCCCCGGGACTAGCGGGGGTAAATGAGCAGTTCTTC,CASSAAPGLAGVNEQFF
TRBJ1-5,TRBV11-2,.,TGTGCCAGCAGCCACGGACAGATCAATCAGCCCCAGCATTTT,CASSHGQINQPQHF
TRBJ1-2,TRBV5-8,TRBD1,TGTGCCAGCAGCTCCCGGACAGGGAACTATGGCTACACCTTC,CASSSRTGNYGYTF
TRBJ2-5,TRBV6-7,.,TGTGCCAGCAGTTACTCCTACCCCGTGACCCAGTACTTC,CASSYSYPVTQYF
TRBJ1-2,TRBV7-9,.,TGTGCCAGCAGCATCGGGACTTTACACATGGTTAACTATGGCTACACCTTC,CASSIGTLHMVNYGYTF
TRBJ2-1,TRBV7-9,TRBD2,TGTGCCAGCAGCTTAGATAGCGGGAAAAATGAGCAGTTCTTC,CASSLDSGKNEQFF
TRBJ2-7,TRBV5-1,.,TGCGCCAGCAGGCCCTCCCCGCGTAACGAGCAGTACTTC,CASRPSPRNEQYF
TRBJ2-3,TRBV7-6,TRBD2,TGTGCCAGCAGCCAACTAGCGGGGAGCGCACTACCTAGCACAGATACGCAGTATTTT,CASSQLAGSALPSTDTQYF
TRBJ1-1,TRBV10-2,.,TGCGCCAGCAGTGCCCCCGCGGACTGGAACACTGAAGCTTTCTTT,CASSAPADWNTEAFF
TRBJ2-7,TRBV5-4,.,TGTGCCAGCAGTCGTAACTCGAACGAGCAGTACTTC,CASSRNSNEQYF
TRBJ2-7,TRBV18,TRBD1,TGTGCCAGCTCACCTCGGACAGGGCGCTACGAGCAGTACTTC,CASSPRTGRYEQYF
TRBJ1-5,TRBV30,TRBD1,TGTGCCTGGCAGGACAGGAGCAATCAGCCCCAGCATTTT,CAWQDRSNQPQHF
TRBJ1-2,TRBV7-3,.,TGTGCCAGCAGCTTAAGGGGGGGCTATGGCTACACCTTC,CASSLRGGYGYTF
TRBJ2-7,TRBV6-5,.,TGTGCCAGCAGACCCAGGAGGGGCGAGCAGTACTTC,CASRPRRGEQYF